A single sample is the source of the 25 T cell receptor beta chains below, sequenced in a study of T cell responses to AZD1222 COVID-19 vaccine. TCRdb's table, derived via immunoSEQ multiplex PCR, lists solely in-frame clones and lacks some. The sample lists around 170,000 clones, approximately 90% occurring once. The specimen comprised peripheral blood, sampled on day 0 of AZD1222 vaccination. Source of these receptors: an adult in good health.

The chain has TRBV12-5 and TRBJ1-3; D possibly corresponds to TRBD1 (5 bases). V was shortened by 6 bases and J by 7 bases, with 16 bases between the two germline ends. The CDR3 sequence is 14 residues long. Germline-derived CDR1 and CDR2 are LGHNT and FRNRAP. The CDR3 loop reads CASGIPGLGNTIYF. Written as DNA, the CDR3 is TGTGCTAGTGGAATCCCGGGACTTGGGAACACCATATATTTT.

The chain carries TRBV7-2 and TRBJ2-1, with 13 bases that match TRBD2. Germline lookup yields CDR1 SGHTA and CDR2 FQGNSA. The CDR3 sequence is 20 residues long. The V gene end was trimmed by 0 bases and the J gene end by 2 bases; junction bases not matched to a gene: 10. The CDR3 DNA is TGTGCCAGCAGCTTAGCGGGACTAGCGGGAATTCTTAGTGCCTACAATGAGCAGTTCTTC. Its protein product is CASSLAGLAGILSAYNEQFF.

V and J are TRBV6-5 and TRBJ2-3, with a possible D match to TRBD2 (5 bases). Germline V gene data show CDR1 as MNHEY and CDR2 as SVGAGI. This CDR3 has 14 amino acids. Trimming took off 9 bases at V and 4 bases at J, with 17 bases between the two ends. The CDR3 region is CASKDSWYPDTQYF. The CDR3 DNA sequence: TGTGCCAGTAAGGACTCCTGGTATCCAGATACGCAGTATTTT.

V usage is TRBV10-3 and J usage is TRBJ2-7; a weak D match, TRBD1 (6 bases). Germline V gene lookup returns CDR1 ENHRY and CDR2 SYGVKD. This CDR3 has 16 residues. V shed 6 bases and J shed 2 bases, with 20 bases lying between them. In nucleotides, the CDR3 is TGTGCCATCAGCGAGACGTTGGGGGCCGGGACCTACGAGCAGTACTTC. It is translated as CAISETLGAGTYEQYF.

The chain links TRBV25-1 to TRBJ2-3, with 11 bases identical to TRBD2. The CDR3 has 16 amino acids. V was pared by 5 bases and J by 2 bases, with 6 bases of the junction left unmatched. Looked up from germline, CDR1 is MGHDK and CDR2 is SYGVNS. The CDR3 bases are TGTGCCAGCAGTACCGGGACTAGCGGTCCCACAGATACGCAGTATTTT. Encoded protein: CASSTGTSGPTDTQYF.

This sequence joins TRBV11-2 and TRBJ2-1; TRBD2 is a possible D gene (6 bases). Looked up from germline, CDR1 is SGHAT and CDR2 is FQNNGV. The CDR3 totals 11 residues. With 8 bases removed from V and 8 bases from J, the gap between germline ends came to 10 bases. CDR3 DNA: TGTGCCAGCGCGCCGGGGGATGAGCAGTTCTTC. It specifies CASAPGDEQFF.

CDR3 protein: CSASGGPLAKNIQYF. DNA of the CDR3: TGCAGTGCTAGTGGGGGACCCTTAGCCAAAAACATTCAGTACTTC. V is TRBV20-1 and J is TRBJ2-4; D tentatively fits TRBD1 or TRBD2 (5 bases each). Germline values: CDR1 DFQATT, CDR2 SNEGSKA (reference sequence). There are 15 residues in the CDR3. V gave up 3 bases and J gave up 0 bases, with 12 bases separating them.

The chain links TRBV27 to TRBJ2-1; maybe TRBD1 (6 bases). CDR1 and CDR2 from the germline V gene are MNHEY and SMNVEV (reference sequence). V was cut by 4 bases and J by 3 bases, with 10 bases left in between. This CDR3 region has 14 residues. CDR3 DNA: TGTGCCAGCAGTTCTACAGGGAGCTACAATGAGCAGTTCTTC. Translated: CASSSTGSYNEQFF.

The genes are TRBV21-1 and TRBJ1-2; the DNA was not used to check the table's D call, TRBD1. TRBV21-1 is a pseudogene segment. This CDR3 comprises 15 residues. CDR3 sequence: CASRRNGTGIYGYTF. The DNA for the CDR3 is TGTGCCAGTCGCAGGAACGGGACAGGTATCTATGGCTACACCTTC.

The gene calls are TRBV18 and TRBJ2-2, with D tentatively TRBD2 (5 bases). This CDR3 is 16 amino acids long. Trimming cost V 0 bases and J 2 bases, with 10 bases left between them. CDR1 KGHSH and CDR2 LQKENI come from the germline V gene. The CDR3 DNA reads as TGTGCCAGCTCACCACCAGAGCGGATCAACACCGGGGAGCTGTTTTTT. Residues: CASSPPERINTGELFF.

This chain connects TRBV7-3 to TRBJ2-1; 9 bases agree with TRBD2. CDR1 is SGHTA, CDR2 FQGTGA, per germline. The CDR3 is 16 residues long. Trimming removed 6 bases from V and 4 bases from J; junction bases left unmatched: 10. The CDR3 nucleotides are TGTGCCAGCAGTCGAACTCCGGGACTAGCATACAATGAGCAGTTCTTC. This gives the protein CASSRTPGLAYNEQFF.

The chain carries TRBV27 and TRBJ1-1; D gene unclear. The CDR3 is 15 residues long. Trimming stripped 8 bases from V and 4 bases from J, with 20 bases between. The germline V gene encodes CDR1 MNHEY and CDR2 SMNVEV (reference sequence). The CDR3 loop is CASHSLLEGSTEAFF. The CDR3 region has the DNA TGTGCCAGCCATTCTCTACTTGAGGGTTCCACTGAAGCTTTCTTT.

The rearrangement uses TRBV5-1 and TRBJ2-3; 9 positions match TRBD2. The CDR3 sequence is 14 residues long. The germline V gene has CDR1 SGHRS and CDR2 YFSETQ. Trimming removed 2 bases from V and 5 bases from J; junction bases left unmatched: 3. CDR3 nucleotide sequence: TGCGCCAGCAGCTTTAGCGGGAGTTTAGATACGCAGTATTTT. The encoded protein is CASSFSGSLDTQYF.

This chain connects TRBV3-1 (or the pseudogene TRBV3-2) to TRBJ2-7, with 10 bases fitting TRBD2. The CDR3 contains 16 residues. V was pared by 3 bases and J by 4 bases, with 9 bases of the junction left unmatched. The germline CDR1 and CDR2 sequences are LGHDT and YNNKEL (reference sequence). CDR3 coding DNA: TGTGCCAGCAGCCACGGTTCTAGCGGGAGAGCATACGAGCAGTACTTC. Translating it yields CASSHGSSGRAYEQYF.

The chain joins TRBV7-3 to TRBJ2-3; D may be TRBD2 (6 bases). Germline CDR1 reads SGHTA; CDR2 reads FQGTGA. V shed 6 bases and J shed 3 bases, with 13 bases lying between them. The CDR3 spans 14 residues. This CDR3 reads CASSPDRGTDTQYF. The CDR3 coding sequence is TGTGCCAGCAGTCCAGATCGGGGGACAGATACGCAGTATTTT.

This chain links TRBV7-9 with TRBJ2-2; no reliable D call. CDR1 and CDR2 (germline): SEHNR, FQNEAQ (reference sequence). This CDR3 is 12 amino acids long. V lost 4 bases to trimming and J lost 7 bases, with 7 bases between them. The CDR3 protein is CASSSASGELFF. The CDR3 DNA sequence: TGTGCCAGCAGCTCAGCTAGCGGGGAGCTGTTTTTT.

The J gene is TRBJ1-3, the V gene TRBV20-1, with D uncertain. CDR3 size: 13 residues. V lost 3 bases and J 0 bases, leaving 6 bases between the germline ends. Germline V gene data show CDR1 as DFQATT and CDR2 as SNEGSKA (reference sequence). CDR3 DNA: TGCAGTGCTAGTAGTGTCTCTGGAAACACCATATATTTT. Residues: CSASSVSGNTIYF.

Here the CDR3 DNA reads TGTGCCAGCAGTCTCCTAGCGGGAGTAGGGTCCTACGAGCAGTACTTC. It specifies CASSLLAGVGSYEQYF. This chain joins TRBV28 and TRBJ2-7, with TRBD2 matching over 10 bases. Germline CDR1 reads MDHEN; CDR2 reads SYDVKM. The CDR3 consists of 16 residues. V dropped 5 bases and J dropped 1; count of bases not matched to a gene: 8.

The table lists this clone with a few counts. J is TRBJ1-6 and V is TRBV7-8, with TRBD1 as a possible D gene (5 bases). V was trimmed by 5 bases and J by 0 bases, leaving 14 bases between them. The germline gives CDR1 SGHVS, CDR2 FQNEAQ. The CDR3 runs 17 residues. The DNA for the CDR3 is TGTGCCAGCAGCGGCACCTTTGACAGCTCCTATAATTCACCCCTCCACTTT. It codes for CASSGTFDSSYNSPLHF.

The chain links TRBV24-1 to TRBJ2-3; TRBD2 matches at 8 bases. The CDR3 covers 15 residues. The germline CDR1 and CDR2 sequences are KGHDR and SFDVKD. J was trimmed by 2 bases and V by 5 bases; bases with no gene match: 5. This CDR3 reads CATSASGGPTDTQYF. For the CDR3, the DNA is TGTGCCACCAGTGCGAGCGGGGGACCCACAGATACGCAGTATTTT.

This chain connects TRBV5-4 to TRBJ1-2, with D possibly being TRBD1 (5 bases). CDR3 size: 15 residues. The germline gives CDR1 SGHNT, CDR2 YYREEE (reference sequence). Trimming took 3 bases from V and 0 from J, leaving 12 bases between them. Here the CDR3 reads CASSSPVGANYGYTF. In DNA form, the CDR3 reads TGTGCCAGCAGCTCCCCGGTAGGGGCTAACTATGGCTACACCTTC.

The chain couples TRBV9 to TRBJ2-5; D is unclear. Germline-derived CDR1 and CDR2 are SGDLS and YYNGEE. V lost 4 bases and J 8 bases, leaving 21 bases between the germline ends. CDR3 length: 15 residues. CDR3 DNA sequence: TGTGCCAGCAGCACCCCCCCCCTAAGGGTGGGTACCCAGTACTTC. It translates to CASSTPPLRVGTQYF. Full variable domain (remainder filled in from reference TRBV9 and TRBJ2-5): DSGVTQTPKHLITATGQRVTLRCSPRSGDLSVYWYQQSLDQGLQFLIQYYNGEERAKGNILERFSAQQFPDLHSELNLSSLELGDSALYFCASSTPPLRVGTQYFGPGTRLLVL.

This chain joins TRBV6-5 and TRBJ1-6; TRBD1 matches at 10 bases. V dropped 2 bases and J dropped 9; count of bases not matched to a gene: 4. The CDR3 is 15 residues long. CDR1 is MNHEY and CDR2 is SVGAGI in the germline V gene. The CDR3 nucleotides read TGTGCCAGCAGTTACCGGACAGGGGGAACTTCACCCCTCCACTTT. Residues: CASSYRTGGTSPLHF.

The chain couples TRBV5-1 to TRBJ2-3; D gene uncertain. Deletions cut 2 bases from V and 4 bases from J, with 11 bases between. There are 14 residues in the CDR3. The germline CDR1 and CDR2 sequences are SGHRS and YFSETQ. The CDR3 spells CASSFLPGADTQYF. The CDR3 DNA follows: TGCGCCAGCAGCTTCCTCCCGGGTGCAGATACGCAGTATTTT.

J is TRBJ1-2 and V is TRBV28, with no clear D. CDR1 MDHEN and CDR2 SYDVKM come from the germline V gene. The ends were cut back, 3 bases at V and 4 bases at J, with 6 bases in the middle. This CDR3 is 12 amino acids long. The CDR3 coding sequence is TGTGCCAGCAGTTTCGTCGGCTATGGCTACACCTTC. Encoded protein: CASSFVGYGYTF.